This entry describes one T cell receptor beta chain. CDR1 is LNHDA and CDR2 is SQIVND in the germline V gene (reference sequence). The CDR3 totals 13 residues. V dropped 3 bases and J dropped 5 bases, with 8 bases sitting between them. The record originates from a study of shared clonotypes between healthy human individuals. Looking at the study overall: The study drew on a couple of women and a few men aged 18 to 49 as donors.

Spread over ten immunoSEQ deep assay plates, unsorted PBMC DNA underwent sequencing. In the original analysis: Junction-only immunoSEQ sequences carried no quality scores, so filtering differed. TCRdb keeps only in-frame clones here, not all; method: immunoSEQ multiplex PCR. The V and J calls and the clone size are those of that table, but D and trimming were determined from the DNA. The sample has around 510,000 clones, roughly 79% seen once; the top ten hold 9.5% to 15%. Sequences were obtained from PBMCs. This clonotype originated in a woman aged 40 to 50 in good health. Some clones in this sample may be carry-over from other donors' samples. The V call is TRBV19, the J call TRBJ1-5, with D possibly TRBD1 on 5 matching bases. CDR3 sequence reads: CASSIGTDQPQHF. The CDR3 DNA reads TGTGCCAGTAGTATTGGGACGGATCAGCCCCAGCATTTT.